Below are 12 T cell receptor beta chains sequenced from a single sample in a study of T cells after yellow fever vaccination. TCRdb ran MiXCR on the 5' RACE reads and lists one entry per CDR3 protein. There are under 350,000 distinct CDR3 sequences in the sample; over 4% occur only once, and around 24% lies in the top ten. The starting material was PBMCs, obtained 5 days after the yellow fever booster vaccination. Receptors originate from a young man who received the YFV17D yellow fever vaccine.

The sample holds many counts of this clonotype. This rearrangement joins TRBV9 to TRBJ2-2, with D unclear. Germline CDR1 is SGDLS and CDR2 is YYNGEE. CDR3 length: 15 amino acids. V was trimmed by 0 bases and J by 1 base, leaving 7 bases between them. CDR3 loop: CASSVEGENTGELFF. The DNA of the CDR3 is TGTGCCAGCAGCGTAGAAGGAGAGAACACCGGGGAGCTGTTTTTT. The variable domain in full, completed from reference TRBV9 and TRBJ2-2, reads DSGVTQTPKHLITATGQRVTLRCSPRSGDLSVYWYQQSLDQGLQFLIQYYNGEERAKGNILERFSAQQFPDLHSELNLSSLELGDSALYFCASSVEGENTGELFFGEGSRLTVL.

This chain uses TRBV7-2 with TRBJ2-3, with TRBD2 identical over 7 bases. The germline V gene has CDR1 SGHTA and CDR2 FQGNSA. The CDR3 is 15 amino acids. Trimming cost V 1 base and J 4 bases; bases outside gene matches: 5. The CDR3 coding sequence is TGTGCCAGCAGCTTAGGGACTAGTCTCCCAGATACGCAGTATTTT. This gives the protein CASSLGTSLPDTQYF.

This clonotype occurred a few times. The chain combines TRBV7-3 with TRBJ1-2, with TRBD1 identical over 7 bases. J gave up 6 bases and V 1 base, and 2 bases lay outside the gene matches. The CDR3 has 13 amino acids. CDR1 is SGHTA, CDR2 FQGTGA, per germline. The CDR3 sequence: CASSLNRGDGYTF. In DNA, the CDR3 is TGTGCCAGCAGCTTAAACAGGGGCGATGGCTACACCTTC.

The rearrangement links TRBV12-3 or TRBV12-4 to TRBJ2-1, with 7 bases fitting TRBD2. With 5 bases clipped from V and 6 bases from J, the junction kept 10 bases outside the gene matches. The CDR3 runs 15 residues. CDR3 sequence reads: CASSAWGGLFNEQFF. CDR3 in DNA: TGTGCCAGCAGTGCCTGGGGGGGTCTCTTCAATGAGCAGTTCTTC.

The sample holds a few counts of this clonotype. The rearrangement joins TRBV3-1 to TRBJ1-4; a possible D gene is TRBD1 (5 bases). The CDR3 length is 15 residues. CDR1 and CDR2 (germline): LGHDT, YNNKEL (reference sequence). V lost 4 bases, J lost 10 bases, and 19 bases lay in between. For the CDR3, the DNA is TGTGCCAGCAGCCGGGGAGACAGCGCCCACGGAAAACTGTTTTTT. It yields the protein CASSRGDSAHGKLFF.

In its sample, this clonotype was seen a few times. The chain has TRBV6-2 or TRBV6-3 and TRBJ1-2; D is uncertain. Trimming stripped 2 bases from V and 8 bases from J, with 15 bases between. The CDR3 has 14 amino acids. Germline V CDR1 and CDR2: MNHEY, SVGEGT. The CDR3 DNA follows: TGTGCCAGCAGTTACAACCGCAGGCGGTGGGGCTACACCTTC. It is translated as CASSYNRRRWGYTF.

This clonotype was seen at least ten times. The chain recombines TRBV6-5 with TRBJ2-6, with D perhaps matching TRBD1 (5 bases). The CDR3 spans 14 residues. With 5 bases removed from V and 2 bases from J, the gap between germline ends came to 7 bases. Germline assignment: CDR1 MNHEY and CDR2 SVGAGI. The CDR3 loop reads CASSPGPGANVLTF. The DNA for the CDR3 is TGTGCCAGCAGTCCAGGGCCTGGGGCCAACGTCCTGACTTTC.

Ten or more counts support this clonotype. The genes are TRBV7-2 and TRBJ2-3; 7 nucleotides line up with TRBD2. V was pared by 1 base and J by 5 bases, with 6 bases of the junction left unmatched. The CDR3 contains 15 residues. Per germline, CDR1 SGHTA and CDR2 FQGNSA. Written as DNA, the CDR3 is TGTGCCAGCAGCTTAGGGCGGGGGAAGGGAGATACGCAGTATTTT. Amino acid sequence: CASSLGRGKGDTQYF.

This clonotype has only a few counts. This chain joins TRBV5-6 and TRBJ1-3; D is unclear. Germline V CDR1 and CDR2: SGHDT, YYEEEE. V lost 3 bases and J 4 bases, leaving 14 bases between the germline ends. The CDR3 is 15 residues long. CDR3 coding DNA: TGTGCCAGCAGCTACGAGAACGTTAAAGGAAACACCATATATTTT. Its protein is CASSYENVKGNTIYF.

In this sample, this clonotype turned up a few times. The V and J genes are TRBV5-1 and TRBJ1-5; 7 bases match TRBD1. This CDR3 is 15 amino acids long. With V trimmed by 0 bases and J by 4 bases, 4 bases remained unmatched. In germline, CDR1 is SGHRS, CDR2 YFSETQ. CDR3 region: CASSLDYRGNQPQHF. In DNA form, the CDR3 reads TGCGCCAGCAGCTTGGACTACAGGGGTAATCAGCCCCAGCATTTT.

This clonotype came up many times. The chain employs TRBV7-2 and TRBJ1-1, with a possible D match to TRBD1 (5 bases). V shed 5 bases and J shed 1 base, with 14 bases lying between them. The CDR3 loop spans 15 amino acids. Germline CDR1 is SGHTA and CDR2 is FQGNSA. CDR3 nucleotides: TGTGCCAGCAGCCTCAGGGACGGGTGGAACACTGAAGCTTTCTTT. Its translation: CASSLRDGWNTEAFF.

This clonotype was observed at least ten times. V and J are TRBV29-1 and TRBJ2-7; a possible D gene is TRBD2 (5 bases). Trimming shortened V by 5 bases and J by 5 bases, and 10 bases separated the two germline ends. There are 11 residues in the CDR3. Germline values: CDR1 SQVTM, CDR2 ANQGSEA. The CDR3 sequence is CSVSFGDEQYF. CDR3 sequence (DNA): TGCAGCGTTAGTTTCGGGGACGAGCAGTACTTC.